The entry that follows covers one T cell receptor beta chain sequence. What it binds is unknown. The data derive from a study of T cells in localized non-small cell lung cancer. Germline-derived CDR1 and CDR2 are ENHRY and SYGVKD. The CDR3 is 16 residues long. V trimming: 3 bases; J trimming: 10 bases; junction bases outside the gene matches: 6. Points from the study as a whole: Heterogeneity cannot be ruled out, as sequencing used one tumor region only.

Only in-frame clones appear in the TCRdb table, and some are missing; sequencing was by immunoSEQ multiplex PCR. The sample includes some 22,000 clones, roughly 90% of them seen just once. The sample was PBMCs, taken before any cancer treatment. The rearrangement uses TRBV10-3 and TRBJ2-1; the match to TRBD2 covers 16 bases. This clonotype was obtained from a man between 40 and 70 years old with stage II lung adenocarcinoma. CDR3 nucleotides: TGTGCCATCAGTGAAGGGACTAGCGGGAGGGTACTGGAGCAGTTCTTC. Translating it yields CAISEGTSGRVLEQFF.